The T cell receptor (beta chain) described here comes from a study of blood T cell repertoires in COVID-19. Study in general: Sites across the United States, Italy and Spain contributed samples from acute and convalescent COVID-19. The analysed material was cDNA or gDNA that came from T cells, B-cell-depleted T cells, or PBMCs.

The authors' processing: Reference gene primer amplification yielded estimated nucleated cell counts. The protocol was immunoSEQ multiplex PCR, while the TCRdb copy is restricted to in-frame clones and leaves out a portion. V, J and clone size reflect that table, while D and trimming were determined from the DNA. The table includes over 65,000 clones, 82% detected once. Germline CDR1 LNHDA, CDR2 SQIVND (reference sequence). The germline V and J ends were trimmed by 4 bases and 2 bases, with 24 bases remaining between them. The CDR3 contains 19 residues. This receptor was obtained from an elderly man with active COVID-19. Source material: peripheral blood. The rearrangement uses TRBV19 and TRBJ2-4; possibly TRBD2 for D (6 bases). In nucleotides, the CDR3 is TGTGCCAGTAGTACCCACCCCGCGGGAAGGAGTGGGTCCAAAAACATTCAGTACTTC. Encoded protein: CASSTHPAGRSGSKNIQYF. The entire variable domain, with the rest obtained from reference TRBV19 and TRBJ2-4, is as follows: DGGITQSPKYLFRKEGQNVTLSCEQNLNHDAMYWYRQDPGQGLRLIYYSQIVNDFQKGDIAEGYSVSREKKESFPLTVTSAQKNPTAFYLCASSTHPAGRSGSKNIQYFGAGTRLSVL.